Shown below are 5 T cell receptor beta chains from a single sample sequenced in a study of T cells in Graves' hyperthyroidism and ophthalmopathy (dated by TCRdb to about 2019). Library generation was performed with multiplex PCR. Instrument on record: Illumina HiSeq 2000. Amplification of TCR beta CDR3 regions was carried out from RNA transcripts. A first-round RT-PCR of the TCR CDR3 used the HTBI primer set with the Qiagen OneStep RT-PCR kit. TCRdb reanalyzed the raw reads on its own, using fastp at Q25 for trimming and MiXCR for clone calling, and kept in-frame beta chains. Each CDR3 protein gets just one entry, which takes the most common genes and DNA from the rows behind it. The sample table contains some 490,000 distinct CDR3 sequences; only one count was recorded for approximately 23% of them. The top ten hold about half of the sample. Sequenced sample: blood. The receptors shown here come from a woman between 70 and 85 years old with Graves' ophthalmopathy.

The V call is TRBV6-1, the J call TRBJ1-1; D gene ambiguous. The V and J ends lost 6 bases and 2 bases respectively, with 10 bases between them. The CDR3 consists of 13 residues. CDR1 and CDR2 (germline): MNHNS, SASEGT. CDR3 protein: CASSRHKNTEAFF. The CDR3 DNA is TGTGCCAGCAGCCGTCACAAAAACACTGAAGCTTTCTTT.

This clonotype came up many times. This chain connects TRBV7-9 to TRBJ2-7; TRBD2 matches 10 bases. In germline, CDR1 is SEHNR, CDR2 FQNEAQ (reference sequence). V dropped 5 bases and J dropped 0; count of bases not matched to a gene: 13. This CDR3 has 18 residues. The CDR3 region is CASSPLEGLAIPSYEQYF. The CDR3 coding sequence is TGTGCCAGCAGCCCCCTCGAGGGACTAGCGATTCCCTCCTACGAGCAGTACTTC.

About this clonotype itself: A read error is possible here, since a much larger clone lies one base away. The V call is TRBV28, the J call TRBJ1-1, with a possible D match to TRBD1 (5 bases). The CDR3 totals 14 residues. Germline-derived CDR1 and CDR2 are MDHEN and SYDVKM. Trimming took 5 bases from V and 11 from J, leaving 21 bases between them. As DNA, the CDR3 is TGTGCCAGCAGTCTGGGGGGGAGGGCACGCCGGGCTTTCTTT. It yields the protein CASSLGGRARRAFF.

This clonotype was seen a few times. The chain employs TRBV5-1 and TRBJ2-2; 8 bases are a match to TRBD1. Trimming took 2 bases from V and 3 from J; bases not matched to a gene: 0. Germline CDR1 and CDR2: SGHRS and YFSETQ. The CDR3 has 14 residues. The CDR3 is CASSLQGDTGELFF. CDR3 DNA sequence: TGCGCCAGCAGCTTACAGGGGGACACCGGGGAGCTGTTTTTT.

This clonotype appeared a few times. The genes are TRBV24-1 and TRBJ2-1; 7 positions match TRBD1. V was clipped by 5 bases and J by 2 bases; unmatched bases: 8. CDR1 KGHDR and CDR2 SFDVKD come from the germline V gene. This CDR3 has 16 residues. The CDR3 spells CATSGLGTEPYNEQFF. The DNA of the CDR3 is TGTGCCACCAGTGGGCTCGGGACAGAACCCTACAATGAGCAGTTCTTC.